These 12 T cell receptor beta chains share one sample of origin, sequenced in a study of T cell responses to AZD1222 COVID-19 vaccine. Only in-frame clones appear in the TCRdb table, and some are missing; sequencing was by immunoSEQ multiplex PCR. Of 100,000 to 150,000 clones in the sample, 75% to 95% are singletons; the top ten hold less than 2%. Sequencing used peripheral blood, obtained 28 days after the second AZD1222 dose. These receptor sequences come from an adult who received the AZD1222 COVID-19 vaccine.

J is TRBJ1-5 and V is TRBV5-1; 10 bases are a match to TRBD1. This CDR3 comprises 15 residues. The germline CDR1 and CDR2 sequences are SGHRS and YFSETQ. V gave up 4 bases and J gave up 7 bases; unmatched junction bases: 8. CDR3 in DNA: TGCGCCAGCAGCCCGACAGGGGGCGCGGGGCAGCCCCAGCATTTT. It translates to CASSPTGGAGQPQHF.

The chain carries TRBV5-4 and TRBJ2-7; D is uncertain. Germline CDR1 and CDR2: SGHNT and YYREEE (reference sequence). The V end lost 4 bases, the J end lost 4 bases, and 12 bases lay between the germline ends. The CDR3 is 13 residues long. CDR3 residues: CASSTASVYEQYV. The CDR3 DNA sequence: TGTGCCAGCAGCACGGCGTCAGTATACGAGCAGTACGTC.

V usage is TRBV5-1 and J usage is TRBJ1-4; TRBD1 might be the D (5 bases). Germline CDR1 and CDR2: SGHRS and YFSETQ. This CDR3 comprises 14 residues. V was clipped by 5 bases and J by 8 bases, with 16 bases between them. CDR3 protein: CASRSGTFVEKLFF. For the CDR3, the DNA is TGCGCCAGCAGGTCCGGGACGTTTGTAGAAAAACTGTTTTTT.

The rearrangement joins TRBV6-5 to TRBJ2-5, with 9 bases matching TRBD2. V gave up 4 bases and J gave up 1 base; unmatched junction bases: 4. Germline V gene lookup returns CDR1 MNHEY and CDR2 SVGAGI. This CDR3 region has 15 residues. The CDR3, as DNA: TGTGCCAGCAGTTTTAGCGGGGGCGTCCAAGAGACCCAGTACTTC. It is translated as CASSFSGGVQETQYF.

The chain joins TRBV7-8 to TRBJ1-5, with D tentatively TRBD1 (5 bases). The CDR3 is 15 amino acids. Trimming stripped 8 bases from V and 0 bases from J, with 14 bases between. Germline values: CDR1 SGHVS, CDR2 FQNEAQ. The CDR3 reads CASGSRQGSNQPQHF. DNA for the CDR3: TGTGCCAGCGGCTCCCGCCAGGGTAGCAATCAGCCCCAGCATTTT.

This rearrangement joins TRBV7-9 to TRBJ1-1, with D hard to call. There are 15 residues in the CDR3. V was pared by 4 bases and J by 2 bases, with 14 bases between. Germline V CDR1 and CDR2: SEHNR, FQNEAQ (reference sequence). CDR3 protein: CASSSPLIVNTEAFF. For the CDR3, the DNA is TGTGCCAGCAGCTCCCCCTTGATAGTTAACACTGAAGCTTTCTTT.

Comments on this clone: This CDR3 is also generated by other DNA sequences in the sample. The J gene is TRBJ1-1, the V gene TRBV6-5; D remains ambiguous. V was pared by 0 bases and J by 4 bases, with 6 bases between. Germline V gene sequence: CDR1 MNHEY, CDR2 SVGAGI. CDR3 length: 13 residues. The CDR3 region has the DNA TGTGCCAGCAGTTACTCAGCCGGCACTGAAGCTTTCTTT. Amino acids: CASSYSAGTEAFF.

The gene calls are TRBV18 and TRBJ2-7, with D tentatively TRBD2 (5 bases). This CDR3 is built from 13 residues. Trimming cost V 6 bases and J 5 bases, with 14 bases left between them. CDR1 KGHSH and CDR2 LQKENI come from the germline V gene. Here the CDR3 DNA reads TGTGCCAGCTCGAGTCGATTCGGGGACGAGCAGTACTTC. Its translation is CASSSRFGDEQYF.

The chain links TRBV7-2 to TRBJ1-1; the D gene is possibly TRBD1 (5 bases). V dropped 5 bases and J dropped 5 bases, with 12 bases sitting between them. This CDR3 spans 13 amino acids. In germline, CDR1 is SGHTA, CDR2 FQGNSA. CDR3 nucleotides: TGTGCCAGCAGCGTGGGACCGCGAACTGAAGCTTTCTTT. This codes for CASSVGPRTEAFF.

This clone is a singleton in its sample. The chain couples TRBV6-6 to TRBJ2-3; 7 bases match TRBD1. The CDR3 is 16 residues long. V was pared by 0 bases and J by 6 bases, with 9 bases of the junction left unmatched. The germline CDR1 and CDR2 sequences are MNHNY and SVGAGI (reference sequence). The CDR3 DNA sequence: TGTGCCAGCAGTTACTCGCCGACAGGGAAGTTGGATACGCAGTATTTT. Its translation is CASSYSPTGKLDTQYF.

In its sample, this clone was seen once. The chain joins TRBV12-3 or TRBV12-4 to TRBJ1-2; D might be TRBD1 (5 bases). This CDR3 has 13 amino acids. Trimming took off 6 bases at V and 8 bases at J, with 16 bases between the two ends. The CDR3 bases are TGTGCCAGCAGAAAATGGGGGGAGCGAGGCTACACCTTC. It codes for CASRKWGERGYTF.

V is TRBV6-5 and J is TRBJ1-1; maybe TRBD1 (5 bases). This CDR3 has 13 amino acids. The germline V gene has CDR1 MNHEY and CDR2 SVGAGI. Trimming cost V 6 bases and J 5 bases, with 13 bases left between them. The CDR3 region has the DNA TGTGCCAGCAGGGGACCCGTACAGACTGAAGCTTTCTTT. It codes for CASRGPVQTEAFF.